This TCR beta chain was sequenced for a study of blood T cells in healthy people across ages. Then a second PCR, running about 6 to 12 cycles, was carried out with a sample-barcoded 5' primer and a J-beta primer mix. TCRdb ran MiXCR on the 5' RACE reads and lists one entry per CDR3 protein. The sample includes 1,800,000 or so distinct CDR3 sequences, approximately 40% of them seen just once. Healthy Caucasian individuals from Russia aged roughly 6 to 95 were enrolled as donors. Each donor gave roughly 9.2 milliliters of peripheral blood. With 5 bases clipped from V and 6 bases from J, the junction kept 12 bases outside the gene matches. This CDR3 contains 18 residues. CDR1 is MNHEY and CDR2 is SVGEGT in the germline V gene.

Sequenced sample: blood. This TCR came from a human donor in good health. The chain combines TRBV6-2 or TRBV6-3 with TRBJ2-1; 14 bases line up with TRBD2. The CDR3 here is CASSPRTSGGKEGNEQFF. The CDR3 nucleotides are TGTGCCAGCAGTCCGCGGACTAGCGGGGGGAAGGAGGGCAATGAGCAGTTCTTC.